The clone carrying this T cell receptor (beta chain) has just a few counts. Its cognate antigen is unknown. This specimen comes from a study of beta chain features in type 1 diabetes. For the study at large: Examined across all samples were some 99 million sorted cells.

General study results and limits: Moderate yet significant TCRB CDR3 shortening was seen in Type 1 diabetes patients in all four CD4+ subsets. The naive, central memory and Treg TCRB repertoires showed an apparent similarity that was greater among patients than among healthy donors.

Each sorted population was over 98% pure. The J segment lost 6 bases and the V segment lost 10 bases, leaving 11 bases of the junction unmatched. CDR1 and CDR2 (germline): MDHEN, SYDVKM. This CDR3 spans 15 amino acids. The authors reverse transcribed all of the isolated RNA, so sequencing captured expressed TCRB transcripts. Reads from naive, central memory and regulatory T cell samples averaged around 3.5 million. Sequencing was performed with immunoSEQ multiplex PCR; in TCRdb, only in-frame clones are kept and a portion is missing. The profile shows 310,000 or so clones, 7% to 10% of them singletons.

J is TRBJ1-5 and V is TRBV28; 11 bases map to TRBD1. This clonotype was sampled from a young man with type 1 diabetes. The specimen was central memory CD4+ T cells from blood. The CDR3 nucleotides read TGTGCCACCTTTCCGGACAGGGGGCGGGTTCAGCCCCAGCATTTT. The encoded protein is CATFPDRGRVQPQHF.